The sample holds many counts of the clone carrying this T cell receptor beta chain. Its target is unknown. Mouse names are used for the genes. The observed sequence ends 4 residues before the CDR3 terminus, with the missing tail filled in from the germline J gene. The ends were cut back, 0 bases at V and 6 bases at J, with 5 bases in the middle. The CDR3 has 13 residues. Germline V gene sequence: CDR1 MNHDT, CDR2 YYDKIL. This sample stems from a study of CD8+ T cells in alopecia areata. General study findings and limits: Scalp specimens additionally yield sequences from normal skin's resident alphabeta T cells.

The authors extracted RNA and reverse transcribed it into cDNA as the sequencing template. The assay was immunoSEQ multiplex PCR, and TCRdb's table has in-frame clones only and misses some. Altogether over 250,000 clones were found in the sample, and no singletons occur. On the basis of CD4, CD8alpha, NKG2D, NKG2ACE and other markers, pooled cutaneous lymph node cells were sorted. This sequence joins TRBV17 and TRBJ2-2; the D gene is possibly TRBD2 (5 bases). The sequence derives from a C3H/HeJ mouse with alopecia areata. The strain is characterized by the MHC haplotype H2-k. Input material: CD4+ T cells sorted from a lymph node. The CDR3 spells CASSRDGAGQLYF. The part of the CDR3 DNA that was read is TGTGCTAGCAGTAGAGATGGGGCCGGG. Full variable domain (missing parts from reference TRBV17 and TRBJ2-2): DTTVKQNPRYKLARVGKPVNLICSQTMNHDTMYWYQKKPNQAPKLLLFYYDKILNREADTFEKFQSSRPNNSFCSLYIGSAGLEYSAMYLCASSRDGAGQLYFGEGSKLTVL.